Sequencing of this T cell receptor (beta chain) was carried out in a study of CD8 T cells in ankylosing spondylitis. In this sample, this clonotype turned up many times. Antigen unknown. The CDR3 is made up of 14 amino acids. CDR1 LGHDT and CDR2 YNNKEL come from the germline V gene (reference sequence). V gave up 0 bases and J gave up 1 base, with 6 bases separating them. Regarding the study as a whole: One TCR beta motif, made up of 7 or 8 highly homologous variants, appeared characteristic of ankylosing spondylitis blood. Significantly higher representation of disease-linked clones was reported for matched ankylosing spondylitis synovial fluid. Past studies reported some motif variants in reactive arthritis synovial fluid and blood.

Quantitative 5'-RACE with molecular barcodes produced the TCR beta libraries. One entry per CDR3 protein results from TCRdb running MiXCR on the 5' RACE reads. Among 200,000 to 300,000 distinct CDR3 sequences listed, about 11% were seen once. The rearrangement uses TRBV3-1 and TRBJ1-1, with unresolved D. The sequenced sample consisted of blood, either unsorted or a sorted T cell fraction (not recorded which). The clonotype comes from a male donor with ankylosing spondylitis or in good health (not recorded which). In DNA, the CDR3 is TGTGCCAGCAGCCAAGATGGAGGGAACACTGAAGCTTTCTTT. Encoded protein: CASSQDGGNTEAFF.